This T cell receptor beta chain comes out of a study of CD8 T cells in Susac syndrome. Sequencing targeted TCR beta in T cells from blood (CD8+ and CD4+). This CDR3 is 14 amino acids long. Trimming removed 3 bases from V and 6 bases from J, with 11 bases in between. Random hexamers served to reverse transcribe roughly 0.45 to 1 ug RNA. With immunoSEQ multiplex PCR, TCR beta CDR3 was amplified across 54 Vbeta and 13 Jbeta. A single record per CDR3 protein comes from TCRdb applying MiXCR to the immunoSEQ multiplex PCR reads. Among about 120,000 distinct CDR3 sequences listed, around 94% were seen once. The sequencing input was CD8+ T cells from PBMCs. This chain connects TRBV12-3 or TRBV12-4 to TRBJ1-4; D not resolved. This TCR derives from a human donor with Susac syndrome. CDR3: CASSFGGFYEKLFF. The DNA for the CDR3 is TGTGCCAGCAGTTTTGGCGGCTTTTATGAAAAACTGTTTTTT.